This T cell receptor (beta chain) was obtained from a study of blood T cell repertoires in COVID-19. Study at large: The study drew acute and convalescent COVID-19 samples from the United States, Italy and Spain.

In its sample, this clone was seen once. As handled by the study authors: Amplification with reference gene primers provided the estimates of nucleated cell counts. This table comes from immunoSEQ multiplex PCR, and its TCRdb copy is limited to in-frame clones, with some not included. The DNA gave D and trimming, while V, J and clone size come from that table. The table has roughly 120,000 clones, more than 80% seen once; the top ten hold roughly 3.2%. Germline values: CDR1 SGDLS, CDR2 YYNGEE. The CDR3 contains 14 residues. Deletions cut 3 bases from V and 8 bases from J, with 15 bases between. The TCR sequence derives from a woman aged 80 or over with COVID-19, enrolled during active disease. Sequencing used peripheral blood. The rearrangement links TRBV9 to TRBJ2-1, with unresolved D. CDR3 bases: TGTGCCAGCAGCGAGACGGTAGCCTCGGATGAGCAGTTCTTC. Residues: CASSETVASDEQFF.